The clone carrying this T cell receptor beta chain was seen many times. Its antigen is not identified. For TCR, cDNA came from 5'RACE template switching, which added a universal primer site and UMIs. One entry per CDR3 protein results from TCRdb running MiXCR on the 5' RACE reads. The sample lists a few hundred thousand distinct CDR3 sequences; roughly a fifth were seen once. The length of the CDR3 is 14 residues. Trimming took 9 bases from V and 2 from J; bases not matched to a gene: 2. The data were taken from a study of T cells after yellow fever vaccination. For the study at large: Preparation used SMART-Seq v4 Ultra Low Input for the low-cell-number fractions.

General study findings and limits: Subsequent to the booster, the majority of primary-vaccination clones reappeared (around 96% CD4, around 85% CD8).

The chain has TRBV12-3 or TRBV12-4 and TRBJ2-2, with 11 positions matching TRBD2. This TCR derives from a man younger than 45 who received the YFV17D yellow fever vaccine. This sample comprised PBMCs, obtained 15 days after the yellow fever booster vaccination. In DNA, the CDR3 is TGTGCCAGTAGACTAGCGGGAAACACCGGGGAGCTGTTTTTT. It encodes CASRLAGNTGELFF.